This T cell receptor (beta chain) was captured by sequencing in a study of T cell responses to AZD1222 COVID-19 vaccine. Notes on the study in general: Among the donors, most were white British and more were female, and clonal diversity was possibly underestimated. Regions left unmutated in variants are reportedly the target of nearly half of spike-specific TCRs.

In the case of this clone: As yet, its antigen is unknown.

Assay used: immunoSEQ multiplex PCR; TCRdb lists only in-frame clones, some missing. The table includes approximately 140,000 clones, more than 90% detected once. The germline V gene encodes CDR1 SGHTA and CDR2 FQGNSA. The CDR3 has 16 amino acids. V was cut by 1 base and J by 4 bases, with 16 bases left in between. This specimen consisted of peripheral blood, obtained 28 days after the second AZD1222 dose. V and J are TRBV7-2 and TRBJ1-1; possibly TRBD1 for D (6 bases). The source of this sequence is an adult who received the AZD1222 COVID-19 vaccine. As DNA, the CDR3 is TGTGCCAGCAGCTTAGGCAGGGGCAGGGGTATCACTGAAGCTTTCTTT. Translating it yields CASSLGRGRGITEAFF.